This T cell receptor (beta chain) was captured by sequencing in a study of T-cell reconstitution after alpha-beta-depleted transplantation in children. General observations from the study: At one year after transplant, newly produced T cells mostly accounted for T-cell counts and diversity. Expanded graft clones numbering several hundred reportedly gave rise to alpha-beta T cells about two months after transplant. Surviving recipient cells, namely T cells and thymic progenitors, were the source of high day-60 TCRbeta diversity in some patients.

Preparation of the TCRbeta library was carried out with unique molecular identifiers. TCRdb called the PCR reads again in MiXCR, with one record for every CDR3 protein. The sample holds 200,000 to 250,000 distinct CDR3 sequences; roughly 11% are singletons and the top ten take about 28%. This CDR3 is built from 15 residues. V dropped 4 bases and J dropped 6 bases, with 17 bases sitting between them. Germline-derived CDR1 and CDR2 are SGHRS and YFSETQ. This clonotype turned up a few times. Its antigen remains unidentified. The clonotype originates from a child younger than two with acute myeloid leukemia, due to receive a stem cell transplant. V is TRBV5-1 and J is TRBJ2-1; no clear D. The specimen comprised PBMCs, sampled before TCRalphabeta/CD19-depleted stem cell transplant. This CDR3 is CASSPRFPKGNEQFF. CDR3 in DNA: TGCGCCAGCAGCCCCAGGTTCCCTAAGGGCAATGAGCAGTTCTTC.